This TCR beta chain originates from a study of blood T cell repertoires in COVID-19. About the study: The analysed material was cDNA or gDNA that came from T cells, B-cell-depleted T cells, or PBMCs.

Profiled with immunoSEQ multiplex PCR; TCRdb holds only in-frame clones, not every one. The sample holds roughly 180,000 clones; roughly 80% are singletons and the top ten take around 5.2%. This clone was seen a few times. The CDR3 has 17 amino acids. Germline values: CDR1 MNHEY, CDR2 SMNVEV (reference sequence). V was cut by 3 bases and J by 2 bases, with 17 bases left in between. Sequencing used peripheral blood. The chain has TRBV27 and TRBJ2-1; D might be TRBD1 (6 bases). The clonotype comes from a woman aged 30 to 39 with acute or convalescent COVID-19. This chain's CDR3 is CASSLLSPGTPYNEQFF. In DNA, the CDR3 is TGTGCCAGCAGTTTGTTATCCCCCGGGACACCCTACAATGAGCAGTTCTTC.